This TCR beta chain stems from a study of shared clonotypes between healthy human individuals. Selected positively for CCR7 and CD45RO-negative, naive CD8 cells excluded terminally differentiated effector memory CD45RA+ cells. Assay used: immunoSEQ multiplex PCR; TCRdb lists only in-frame clones, some missing. The sample carries about 590,000 clones, around 95% recorded once. Specimen: naive CD8+ T cells sorted from blood. The clonotype originates from a woman between 25 and 40 years old in good health.

The CDR3 loop reads CASSSGQVQETQYF. The CDR3 coding sequence is TGCGCCAGCAGCTCTGGACAGGTTCAAGAGACCCAGTACTTC. The chain recombines TRBV5-1 with TRBJ2-5; 7 nucleotides align to TRBD1. Looked up from germline, CDR1 is SGHRS and CDR2 is YFSETQ. The J segment lost 2 bases and the V segment lost 3 bases, leaving 4 bases of the junction unmatched. This CDR3 is 14 amino acids long. The full variable domain, completed using reference TRBV5-1 and TRBJ2-5, is KAGVTQTPRYLIKTRGQQVTLSCSPISGHRSVSWYQQTPGQGLQFLFEYFSETQRNKGNFPGRFSGRQFSNSRSEMNVSTLELGDSALYLCASSSGQVQETQYFGPGTRLLVL.